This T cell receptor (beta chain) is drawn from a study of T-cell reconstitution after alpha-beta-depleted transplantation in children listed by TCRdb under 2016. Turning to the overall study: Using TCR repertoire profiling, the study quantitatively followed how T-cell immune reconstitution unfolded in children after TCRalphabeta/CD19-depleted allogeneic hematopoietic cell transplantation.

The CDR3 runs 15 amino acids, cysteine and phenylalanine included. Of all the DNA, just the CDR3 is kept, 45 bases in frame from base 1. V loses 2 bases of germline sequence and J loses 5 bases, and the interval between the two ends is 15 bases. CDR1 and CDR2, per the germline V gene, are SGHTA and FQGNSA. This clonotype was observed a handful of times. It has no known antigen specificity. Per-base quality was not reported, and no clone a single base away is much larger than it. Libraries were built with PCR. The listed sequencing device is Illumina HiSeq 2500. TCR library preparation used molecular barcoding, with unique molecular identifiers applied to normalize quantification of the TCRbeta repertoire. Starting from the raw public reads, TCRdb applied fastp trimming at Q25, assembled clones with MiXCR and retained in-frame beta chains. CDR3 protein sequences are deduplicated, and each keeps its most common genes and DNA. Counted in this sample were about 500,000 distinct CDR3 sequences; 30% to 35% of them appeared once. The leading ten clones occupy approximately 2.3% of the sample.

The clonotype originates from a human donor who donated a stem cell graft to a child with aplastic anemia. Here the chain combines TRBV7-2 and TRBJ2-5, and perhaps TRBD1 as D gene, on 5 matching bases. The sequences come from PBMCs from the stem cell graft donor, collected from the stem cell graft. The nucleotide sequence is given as TGTGCCAGCAGCTTACGGCCAACACCAGGGGAGACCCAGTACTTC. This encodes CASSLRPTPGETQYF.